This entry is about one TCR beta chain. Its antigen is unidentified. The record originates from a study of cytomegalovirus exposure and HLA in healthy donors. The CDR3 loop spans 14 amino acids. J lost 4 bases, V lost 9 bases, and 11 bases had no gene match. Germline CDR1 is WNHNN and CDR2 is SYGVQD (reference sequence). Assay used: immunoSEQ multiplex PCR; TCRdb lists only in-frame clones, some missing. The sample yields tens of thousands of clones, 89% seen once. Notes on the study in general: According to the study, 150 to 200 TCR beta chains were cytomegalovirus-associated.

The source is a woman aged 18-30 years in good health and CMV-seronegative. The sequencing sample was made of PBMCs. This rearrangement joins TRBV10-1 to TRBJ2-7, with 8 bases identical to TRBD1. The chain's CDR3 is CARHPGTGRYEQYF. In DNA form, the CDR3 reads TGCGCCAGGCACCCCGGGACAGGTCGATACGAGCAGTACTTC.